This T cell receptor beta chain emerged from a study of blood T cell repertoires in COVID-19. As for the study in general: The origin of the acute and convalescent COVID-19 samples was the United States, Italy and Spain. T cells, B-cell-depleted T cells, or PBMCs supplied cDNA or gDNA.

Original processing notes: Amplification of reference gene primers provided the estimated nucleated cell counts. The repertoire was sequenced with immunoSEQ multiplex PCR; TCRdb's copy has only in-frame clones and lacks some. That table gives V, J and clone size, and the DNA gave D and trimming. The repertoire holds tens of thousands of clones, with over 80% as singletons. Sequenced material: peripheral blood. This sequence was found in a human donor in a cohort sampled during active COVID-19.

CDR3 amino acids: CASSAFGLAAGGEQFF. DNA for the CDR3: TGTGCCAGCAGCGCCTTCGGACTAGCAGCCGGGGGTGAGCAGTTCTTC. The gene calls are TRBV9 and TRBJ2-1; 8 bases are shared with TRBD2. This CDR3 is built from 16 residues. Trimming at V came to 3 bases and at J to 9 bases, leaving 14 bases not matched to a gene. Germline CDR1 is SGDLS and CDR2 is YYNGEE.